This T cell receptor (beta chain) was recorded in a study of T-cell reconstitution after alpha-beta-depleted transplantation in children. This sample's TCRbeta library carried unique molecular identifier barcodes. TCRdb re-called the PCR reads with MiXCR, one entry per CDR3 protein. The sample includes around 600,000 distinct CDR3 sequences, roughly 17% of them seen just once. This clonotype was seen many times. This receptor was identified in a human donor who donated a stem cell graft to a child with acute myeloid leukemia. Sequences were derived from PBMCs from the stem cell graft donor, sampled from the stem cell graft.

The DNA of the CDR3 is TGTGCCAGCAGTCTACAAGCAAGGTTAGGCTCCTACAATGAGCAGTTCTTC. Translated, it gives CASSLQARLGSYNEQFF. The chain couples TRBV12-3 or TRBV12-4 to TRBJ2-1; D uncertain. Trimming removed 5 bases from V and 0 bases from J, with 17 bases in between. The CDR3 runs 17 residues.